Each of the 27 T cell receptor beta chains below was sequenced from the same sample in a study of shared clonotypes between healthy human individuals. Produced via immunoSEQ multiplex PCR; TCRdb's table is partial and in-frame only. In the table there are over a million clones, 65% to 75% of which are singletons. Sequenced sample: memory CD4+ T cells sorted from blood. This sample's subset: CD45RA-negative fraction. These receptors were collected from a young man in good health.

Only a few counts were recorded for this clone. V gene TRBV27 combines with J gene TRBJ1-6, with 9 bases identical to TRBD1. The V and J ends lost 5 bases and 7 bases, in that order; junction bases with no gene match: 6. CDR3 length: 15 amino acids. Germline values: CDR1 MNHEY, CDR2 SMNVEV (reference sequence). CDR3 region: CASSPHRGQNSPLHF. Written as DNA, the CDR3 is TGTGCCAGCAGTCCGCACAGGGGGCAAAATTCACCCCTCCACTTT.

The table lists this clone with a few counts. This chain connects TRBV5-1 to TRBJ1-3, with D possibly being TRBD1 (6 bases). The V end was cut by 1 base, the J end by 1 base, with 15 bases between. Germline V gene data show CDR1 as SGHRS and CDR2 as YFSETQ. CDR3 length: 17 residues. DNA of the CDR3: TGCGCCAGCAGCTTGAGTATTGGGGGCACATCTGGAAACACCATATATTTT. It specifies CASSLSIGGTSGNTIYF.

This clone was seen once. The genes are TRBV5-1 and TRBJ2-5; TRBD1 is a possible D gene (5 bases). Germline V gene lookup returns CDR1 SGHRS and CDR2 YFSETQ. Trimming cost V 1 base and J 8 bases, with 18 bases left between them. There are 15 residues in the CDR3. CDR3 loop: CASSLTGPTLGTQYF. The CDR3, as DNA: TGCGCCAGCAGCTTGACAGGCCCGACCCTCGGAACCCAGTACTTC.

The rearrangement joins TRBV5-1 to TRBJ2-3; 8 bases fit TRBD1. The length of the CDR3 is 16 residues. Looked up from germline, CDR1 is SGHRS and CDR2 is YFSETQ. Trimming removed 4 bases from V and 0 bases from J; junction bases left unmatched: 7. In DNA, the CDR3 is TGCGCCAGCAGCAGGACAGGGATGGCTAGCACAGATACGCAGTATTTT. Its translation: CASSRTGMASTDTQYF.

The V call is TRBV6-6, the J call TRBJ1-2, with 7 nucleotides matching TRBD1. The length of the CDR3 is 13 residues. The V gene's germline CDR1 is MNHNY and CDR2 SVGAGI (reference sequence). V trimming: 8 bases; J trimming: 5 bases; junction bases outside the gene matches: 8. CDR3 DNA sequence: TGTGCCAGCCGAGCGGACAGGACGTATGGCTACACCTTC. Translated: CASRADRTYGYTF.

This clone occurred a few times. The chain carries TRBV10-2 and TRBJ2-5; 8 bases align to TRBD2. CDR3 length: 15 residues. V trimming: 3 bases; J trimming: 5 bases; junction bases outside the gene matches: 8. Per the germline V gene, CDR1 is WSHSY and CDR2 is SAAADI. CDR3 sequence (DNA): TGCGCCAGCAGTGACGGGGGGGCCACGCTGGAGACCCAGTACTTC. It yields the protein CASSDGGATLETQYF.

The DNA of the CDR3 is TGTGCCAGCAGGGTGCAGGGCATCGACTATGGCTACACCTTC. Translation gives CASRVQGIDYGYTF. The chain has TRBV6-1 and TRBJ1-2; TRBD1 might be the D (5 bases). Germline CDR1 MNHNS, CDR2 SASEGT. The CDR3 contains 14 residues. With 6 bases removed from V and 3 bases from J, the gap between germline ends came to 14 bases.

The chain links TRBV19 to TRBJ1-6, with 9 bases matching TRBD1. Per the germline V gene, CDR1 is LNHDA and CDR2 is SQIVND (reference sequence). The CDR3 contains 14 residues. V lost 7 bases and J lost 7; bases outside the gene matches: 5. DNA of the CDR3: TGTGCCAGTAAAGGACAGGGGCTCAATTCACCCCTCCACTTT. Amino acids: CASKGQGLNSPLHF.

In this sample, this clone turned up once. This chain's CDR3 is CASSRTADQPQHF. CDR3 nucleotides: TGCGCCAGCAGCAGGACTGCCGATCAGCCCCAGCATTTT. This chain connects TRBV5-1 to TRBJ1-5; D not resolved. The V end lost 4 bases, the J end lost 5 bases, and 10 bases lay between the germline ends. The germline V gene has CDR1 SGHRS and CDR2 YFSETQ. The CDR3 runs 13 residues.

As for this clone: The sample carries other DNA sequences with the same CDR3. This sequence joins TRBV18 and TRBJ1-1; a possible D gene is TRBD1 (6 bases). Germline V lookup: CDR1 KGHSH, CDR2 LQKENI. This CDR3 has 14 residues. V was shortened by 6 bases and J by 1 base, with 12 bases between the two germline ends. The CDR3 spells CASSPGQQNTEAFF. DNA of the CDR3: TGTGCCAGCTCCCCAGGACAGCAGAACACTGAAGCTTTCTTT.

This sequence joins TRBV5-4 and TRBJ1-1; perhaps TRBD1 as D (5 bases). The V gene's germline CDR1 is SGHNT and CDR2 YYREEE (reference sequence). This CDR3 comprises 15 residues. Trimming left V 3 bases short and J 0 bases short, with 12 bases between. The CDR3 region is CASSSLGALNTEAFF. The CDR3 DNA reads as TGTGCCAGCAGCTCCCTTGGGGCCTTGAACACTGAAGCTTTCTTT.

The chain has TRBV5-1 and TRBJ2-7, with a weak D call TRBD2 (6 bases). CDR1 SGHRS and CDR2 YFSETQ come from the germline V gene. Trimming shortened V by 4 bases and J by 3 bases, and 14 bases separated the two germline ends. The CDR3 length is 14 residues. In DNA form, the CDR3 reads TGCGCCAGCAGCCAAAGAGCCGGGGGCTACGAGCAGTACTTC. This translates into CASSQRAGGYEQYF.

CDR3 coding DNA: TGTGCCAGCAGTTACAGGGCCCTTAGCTCCTACGAGCAGTACTTC. Amino acid sequence: CASSYRALSSYEQYF. The chain combines TRBV6-6 with TRBJ2-7; unclear D gene. Looked up from germline, CDR1 is MNHNY and CDR2 is SVGAGI (reference sequence). V gave up 2 bases and J gave up 0 bases, with 11 bases separating them. The CDR3 spans 15 residues.

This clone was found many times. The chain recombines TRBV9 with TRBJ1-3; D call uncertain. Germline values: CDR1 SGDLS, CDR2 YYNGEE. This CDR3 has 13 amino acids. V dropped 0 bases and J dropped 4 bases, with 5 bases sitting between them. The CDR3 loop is CASSVGPGNTIYF. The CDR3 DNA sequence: TGTGCCAGCAGCGTAGGGCCGGGAAACACCATATATTTT.

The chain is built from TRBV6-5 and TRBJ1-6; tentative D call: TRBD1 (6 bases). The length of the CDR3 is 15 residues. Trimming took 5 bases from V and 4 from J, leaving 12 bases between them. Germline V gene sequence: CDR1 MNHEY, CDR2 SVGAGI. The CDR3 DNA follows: TGTGCCAGCAGTAGAAACGGACAGTATAATTCACCCCTCCACTTT. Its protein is CASSRNGQYNSPLHF.

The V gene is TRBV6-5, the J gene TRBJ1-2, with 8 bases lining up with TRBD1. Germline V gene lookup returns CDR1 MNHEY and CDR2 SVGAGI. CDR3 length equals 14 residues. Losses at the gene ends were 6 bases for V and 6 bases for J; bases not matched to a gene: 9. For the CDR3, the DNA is TGTGCCAGCAGATCGACAGGGGCCGGGGATGGCTACACCTTC. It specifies CASRSTGAGDGYTF.

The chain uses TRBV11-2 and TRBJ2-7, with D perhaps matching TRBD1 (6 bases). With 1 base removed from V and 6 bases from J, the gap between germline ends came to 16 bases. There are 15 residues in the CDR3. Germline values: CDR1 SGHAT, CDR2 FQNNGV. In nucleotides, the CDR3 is TGTGCCAGCAGCTTAGGAGGGACATTCACGGGCGAGCAGTACTTC. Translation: CASSLGGTFTGEQYF.

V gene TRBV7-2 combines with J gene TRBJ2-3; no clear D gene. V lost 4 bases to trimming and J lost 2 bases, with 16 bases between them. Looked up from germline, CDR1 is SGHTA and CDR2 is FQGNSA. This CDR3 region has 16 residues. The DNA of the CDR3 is TGTGCCAGCAGCTCCTTAGTTCGGGCAGCCACAGATACGCAGTATTTT. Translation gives CASSSLVRAATDTQYF. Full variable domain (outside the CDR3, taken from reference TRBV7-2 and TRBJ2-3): GAGVSQSPSNKVTEKGKDVELRCDPISGHTALYWYRQSLGQGLEFLIYFQGNSAPDKSGLPSDRFSAERTGGSVSTLTIQRTQQEDSAVYLCASSSLVRAATDTQYFGPGTRLTVL.

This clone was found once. The CDR3 sequence is CATSREDRGNSPLHF. The CDR3 DNA reads TGTGCCACCAGCAGAGAAGACAGGGGGAATTCACCCCTCCACTTT. The chain couples TRBV15 to TRBJ1-6, with TRBD1 identical over 9 bases. The V and J ends lost 0 bases and 7 bases, in that order; junction bases with no gene match: 1. Germline V lookup: CDR1 LNHNV, CDR2 YYDKDF (reference sequence). The CDR3 loop spans 15 amino acids.

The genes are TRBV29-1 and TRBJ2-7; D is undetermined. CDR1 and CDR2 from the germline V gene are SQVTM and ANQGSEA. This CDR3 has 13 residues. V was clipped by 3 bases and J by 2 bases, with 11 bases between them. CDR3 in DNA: TGCAGCGTTGAGGCAGGTCACCCCTACGAGCAGTACTTC. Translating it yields CSVEAGHPYEQYF.

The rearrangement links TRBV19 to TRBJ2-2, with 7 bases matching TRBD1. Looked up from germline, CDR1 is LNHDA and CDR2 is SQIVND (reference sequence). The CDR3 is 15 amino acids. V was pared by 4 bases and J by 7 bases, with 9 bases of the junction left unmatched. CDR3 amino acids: CASSTGGTSRGELFF. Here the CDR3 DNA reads TGTGCCAGTAGTACAGGGGGTACTTCACGCGGGGAGCTGTTTTTT.

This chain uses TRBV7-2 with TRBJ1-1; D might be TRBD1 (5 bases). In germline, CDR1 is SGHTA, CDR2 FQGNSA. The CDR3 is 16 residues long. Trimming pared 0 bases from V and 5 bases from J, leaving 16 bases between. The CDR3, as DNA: TGTGCCAGCAGCTTAGCGGACCAGAGGAGGGGAACTGAAGCTTTCTTT. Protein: CASSLADQRRGTEAFF.

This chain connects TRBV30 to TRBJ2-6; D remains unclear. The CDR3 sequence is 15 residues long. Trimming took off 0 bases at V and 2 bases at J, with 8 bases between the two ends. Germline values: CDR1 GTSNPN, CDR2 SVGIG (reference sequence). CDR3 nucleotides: TGTGCCTGGAGTGTATCTGGGACTGGGGCCAACGTCCTGACTTTC. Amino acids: CAWSVSGTGANVLTF.

CDR3 DNA: TGTGCCAGCAGTGAAGCGGTTTGGACAGATAGCAATCAGCCCCAGCATTTT. It encodes CASSEAVWTDSNQPQHF. J is TRBJ1-5 and V is TRBV6-1; tentative D call: TRBD1 (6 bases). The germline V gene has CDR1 MNHNS and CDR2 SASEGT. Trimming left V 0 bases short and J 0 bases short, with 12 bases between. The CDR3 sequence is 17 residues long.

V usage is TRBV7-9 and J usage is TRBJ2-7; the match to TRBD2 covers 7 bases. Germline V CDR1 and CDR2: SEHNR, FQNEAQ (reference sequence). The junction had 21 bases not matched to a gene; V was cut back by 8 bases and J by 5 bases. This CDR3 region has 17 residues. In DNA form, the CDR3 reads TGTGCCAGCGGCCCAGGACCGGGTTTGAAGCGGGACCACGAGCAGTACTTC. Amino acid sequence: CASGPGPGLKRDHEQYF.

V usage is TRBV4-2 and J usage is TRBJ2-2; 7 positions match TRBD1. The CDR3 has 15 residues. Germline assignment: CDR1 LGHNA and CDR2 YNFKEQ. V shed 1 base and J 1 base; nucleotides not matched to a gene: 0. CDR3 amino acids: CASSQGDRNTGELFF. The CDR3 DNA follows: TGTGCCAGCAGCCAAGGGGACAGGAACACCGGGGAGCTGTTTTTT.

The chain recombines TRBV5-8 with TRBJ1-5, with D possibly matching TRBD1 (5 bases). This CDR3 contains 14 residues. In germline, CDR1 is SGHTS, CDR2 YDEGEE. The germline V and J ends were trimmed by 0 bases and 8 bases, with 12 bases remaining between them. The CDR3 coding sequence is TGTGCCAGCAGCTTGGGGAGGGGAAGTGAGCCCCAGCATTTT. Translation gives CASSLGRGSEPQHF.